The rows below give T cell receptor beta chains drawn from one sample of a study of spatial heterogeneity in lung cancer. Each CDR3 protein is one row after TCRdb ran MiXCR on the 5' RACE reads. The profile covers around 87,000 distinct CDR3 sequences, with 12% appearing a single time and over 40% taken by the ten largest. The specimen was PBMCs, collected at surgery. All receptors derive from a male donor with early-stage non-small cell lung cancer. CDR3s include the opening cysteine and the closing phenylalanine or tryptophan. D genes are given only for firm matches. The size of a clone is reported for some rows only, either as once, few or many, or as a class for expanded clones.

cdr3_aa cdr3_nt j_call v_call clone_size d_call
CSAREASGRGETQYF TGCAGTGCTAGAGAGGCTAGCGGGAGGGGAGAGACCCAGTACTTC TRBJ2-5 TRBV20-1 few TRBD2
CASSKGTSGRARAYNEQFF TGTGCCAGCAGCAAAGGGACTAGCGGGAGGGCCAGGGCCTACAATGAGCAGTTCTTC TRBJ2-1 TRBV9 . TRBD2
CASSPVPGQMQYF TGTGCCAGCAGCCCGGTTCCAGGACAGATGCAGTATTTT TRBJ2-3 TRBV5-6 few .
CASSYRVQNEKLFF TGTGCCAGCAGTTATCGGGTCCAAAATGAAAAACTGTTTTTT TRBJ1-4 TRBV6-2/TRBV6-3 few .
CSARSGALDNEQFF TGCAGTGCTAGGAGTGGGGCGTTGGACAATGAGCAGTTCTTC TRBJ2-1 TRBV20-1 few .
CASSLGGAGEKLFF TGTGCCAGCAGCTTAGGCGGGGCTGGGGAAAAACTGTTTTTT TRBJ1-4 TRBV7-2 . .
CASSLSPAVFEQYF TGTGCCAGCAGTTTATCCCCCGCAGTCTTTGAGCAGTACTTC TRBJ2-7 TRBV27 . .
CSAGGTGGNGYTF TGCAGCGCCGGCGGCACGGGAGGGAATGGCTACACCTTC TRBJ1-2 TRBV29-1 . .
CATDRDRNTEAFF TGTGCCACGGACAGGGACAGGAACACTGAAGCTTTCTTT TRBJ1-1 TRBV7-2 . TRBD1
CSVEALGPYNEQFF TGCAGCGTTGAGGCGTTAGGGCCTTACAATGAGCAGTTCTTC TRBJ2-1 TRBV29-1 . .
CASSLALIAGIQETQYF TGCGCCAGCAGCTTGGCCCTTATAGCGGGGATTCAAGAGACCCAGTACTTC TRBJ2-5 TRBV5-1 . TRBD2
CASSLWRQGLGELFF TGTGCCAGCAGTTTATGGCGTCAGGGTCTCGGGGAGCTGTTTTTT TRBJ2-2 TRBV12-3/TRBV12-4 many .
CAILRDKYNEQFF TGTGCCATCCTGCGGGACAAGTACAATGAGCAGTTCTTC TRBJ2-1 TRBV10-3 . .
CASSPRGSGDPGETQYF TGTGCCAGCAGTCCCCGAGGTAGCGGGGATCCAGGAGAGACCCAGTACTTC TRBJ2-5 TRBV2 . TRBD2
CASSLTRASPLHF TGTGCCAGCAGTTTAACGAGGGCTTCACCCCTCCACTTT TRBJ1-6 TRBV28 . .
CASSTPGQGARETQYF TGTGCCAGCAGTACACCGGGACAGGGGGCGCGGGAGACCCAGTACTTC TRBJ2-5 TRBV28 few TRBD1
CASKGLHRWTQYF TGTGCCAGCAAGGGACTCCATAGGTGGACCCAGTACTTC TRBJ2-5 TRBV28 few .
CASSINRGYGTNEKLFF TGTGCCAGCAGTATAAACAGGGGGTACGGAACTAATGAAAAACTGTTTTTT TRBJ1-4 TRBV12-3/TRBV12-4 . TRBD1
CASSSWLGLAGLGELFF TGTGCCAGCAGCTCTTGGTTAGGACTAGCGGGACTCGGGGAGCTGTTTTTT TRBJ2-2 TRBV7-2 few TRBD2
CASTASGGADTQYF TGTGCCAGCACCGCTAGCGGGGGGGCAGATACGCAGTATTTT TRBJ2-3 TRBV12-3/TRBV12-4 . TRBD2
CASSLGVTSAETQYF TGCGCCAGCAGCTTGGGGGTCACTAGCGCGGAGACCCAGTACTTC TRBJ2-5 TRBV5-1 . TRBD2
CASTGLESTGELFF TGTGCCAGCACGGGACTAGAAAGCACCGGGGAGCTGTTTTTT TRBJ2-2 TRBV19 . TRBD2
CASSLEGTQYF TGTGCCAGCAGCTTAGAGGGTACGCAGTATTTT TRBJ2-3 TRBV7-3 few .
CASSQDPGMDEKLFF TGCGCCAGCAGCCAAGACCCAGGGATGGATGAAAAACTGTTTTTT TRBJ1-4 TRBV4-3 . .
CSARGGIGNQPQHF TGCAGTGCCAGAGGAGGGATCGGCAATCAGCCCCAGCATTTT TRBJ1-5 TRBV20-1 few .
CASSPFDGEAFF TGTGCCAGCAGTCCCTTTGACGGTGAAGCTTTCTTT TRBJ1-1 TRBV12-3/TRBV12-4 few .
CASSKSGMGMGPLHF TGTGCCAGCAGCAAATCGGGTATGGGCATGGGGCCCCTCCACTTT TRBJ1-6 TRBV12-3/TRBV12-4 few .
CASRYTSGTSGELFF TGTGCCAGCAGATACACTAGCGGGACCTCCGGGGAGCTGTTTTTT TRBJ2-2 TRBV7-2 . TRBD2
CASSEAVRGVDYEQYF TGTGCCAGCAGTGAAGCCGTCCGGGGGGTGGACTACGAGCAGTACTTC TRBJ2-7 TRBV6-1 few TRBD2
CAWGTSGFGANVLTF TGTGCCTGGGGGACCTCAGGGTTCGGGGCCAACGTCCTGACTTTC TRBJ2-6 TRBV30 . .
CASSLAGLTNEQFF TGTGCCAGCAGCTTAGCGGGACTAACGAATGAGCAGTTCTTC TRBJ2-1 TRBV7-6 few TRBD2
CASSLVGRGLQETQYF TGTGCCAGCAGCTTAGTGGGCCGGGGGCTCCAAGAGACCCAGTACTTC TRBJ2-5 TRBV7-6 . .
CASSDRTRTEAFF TGTGCCAGCAGCGACCGTACGAGGACTGAAGCTTTCTTT TRBJ1-1 TRBV7-8 many .
CASSPSSGSSTGELFF TGTGCCAGCAGCCCCTCTAGCGGGAGTAGCACCGGGGAGCTGTTTTTT TRBJ2-2 TRBV7-2 many TRBD2
CASSLSGLNTEAFF TGTGCCAGCAGTTTGTCTGGCCTGAACACTGAAGCTTTCTTT TRBJ1-1 TRBV12-3/TRBV12-4 many .
CASSPTGQGENYGYTF TGTGCCAGCAGCCCGACGGGACAGGGGGAAAACTATGGCTACACCTTC TRBJ1-2 TRBV14 few TRBD1
CASSSGKTSGRVNEQFF TGTGCCAGCAGCTCAGGGAAGACTAGCGGGAGAGTGAATGAGCAGTTCTTC TRBJ2-1 TRBV11-2 few TRBD2
CASSQDALGPAKNIQYF TGCGCCAGCAGCCAGGACGCCTTGGGGCCCGCCAAAAACATTCAGTACTTC TRBJ2-4 TRBV4-1 . .
CASTRRFGGGAPKNIQYF TGTGCCAGCACTAGGCGGTTCGGAGGGGGCGCTCCCAAAAACATTCAGTACTTC TRBJ2-4 TRBV28 many .
CSAPGRTGGREQYF TGCAGTGCTCCCGGCCGGACAGGGGGCAGGGAGCAGTACTTC TRBJ2-7 TRBV20-1 few TRBD1
CASSSHREQYF TGTGCCAGCAGTTCACACAGGGAGCAGTACTTC TRBJ2-7 TRBV28 few .
CSARVLANTGELFF TGCAGTGCTAGAGTTTTAGCGAACACCGGGGAGCTGTTTTTT TRBJ2-2 TRBV20-1 . .
CASSSTGPYTGELFF TGTGCCAGCAGCTCCACCGGACCGTACACCGGGGAGCTGTTTTTT TRBJ2-2 TRBV5-4 . .
CSAVEGIQPQHF TGCAGTGCTGTTGAGGGGATTCAGCCCCAGCATTTT TRBJ1-5 TRBV20-1 few .
CASRIRYQPQHF TGTGCCAGTAGGATCAGGTATCAGCCCCAGCATTTT TRBJ1-5 TRBV19 many .
CASRQEETQYF TGCGCCAGCCGACAGGAAGAGACCCAGTACTTC TRBJ2-5 TRBV5-1 many .
CASVTGIWGNQPQHF TGTGCCAGCGTCACAGGGATTTGGGGAAATCAGCCCCAGCATTTT TRBJ1-5 TRBV6-1 few .
CASSNLNPNTQYF TGTGCCAGCAGCAACTTAAATCCAAATACGCAGTATTTT TRBJ2-3 TRBV21-1 many .
CSATGTSIYNEQFF TGCAGTGCAACCGGGACTAGCATTTACAATGAGCAGTTCTTC TRBJ2-1 TRBV20-1 . TRBD2
CASSVQGRAKNIQYF TGTGCCAGCTCGGTACAGGGTAGAGCCAAAAACATTCAGTACTTC TRBJ2-4 TRBV6-2/TRBV6-3 . .
CASSLAGVRTGELFF TGTGCCAGCAGCCTCGCGGGAGTGCGGACCGGGGAGCTGTTTTTT TRBJ2-2 TRBV7-3 few TRBD2
CSVDSANTGELFF TGCAGCGTTGATTCAGCGAACACCGGGGAGCTGTTTTTT TRBJ2-2 TRBV29-1 few .
CASSRRDGELFF TGTGCCAGCAGCCGCCGAGACGGGGAGCTGTTTTTT TRBJ2-2 TRBV12-3/TRBV12-4 . .